A single sample is the source of the 8 T cell receptor beta chains below, sequenced in a study of early T cells in non-severe SARS-CoV-2 infection (dated by TCRdb to the early 2020s). To prepare the library, 5' RACE was applied. Data came from a NextSeq 500. Using fastp at Q25 and MiXCR, TCRdb reprocessed the public reads and kept productive beta chains. For every CDR3 protein sequence, its rows merge into one entry that carries the most common genes and DNA. Recorded for this sample are roughly 63,000 distinct CDR3 sequences; roughly 13% of them occurred a single time. Less than 6% of the sample belongs to the ten largest clones. Sequencing used whole blood. Receptors originate from an adult who was a healthcare worker with PCR-confirmed SARS-CoV-2 infection or an uninfected control (not recorded which).

This clonotype was observed many times. This chain joins TRBV3-1 and TRBJ1-6; no definite D call. Trimming stripped 1 base from V and 9 bases from J, with 10 bases between. The CDR3 runs to 14 residues. The germline gives CDR1 LGHDT, CDR2 YNNKEL (reference sequence). This CDR3 reads CASSQGGRGSPLHF. CDR3 DNA sequence: TGTGCCAGCAGCCAAGGAGGGCGGGGTTCACCCCTCCACTTT.

This chain connects TRBV7-2 to TRBJ2-3, with D possibly being TRBD2 (6 bases). The CDR3 length is 17 residues. Germline-derived CDR1 and CDR2 are SGHTA and FQGNSA. Trimming took 5 bases from V and 2 from J, leaving 20 bases between them. The CDR3 coding sequence is TGTGCCAGCAGCGCCGATCCGACGTGGGGGGTCACAGATACGCAGTATTTT. It specifies CASSADPTWGVTDTQYF.

CDR3 residues: CASTLTGGRLDEQYF. As DNA, the CDR3 is TGTGCCAGCACCCTCACCGGGGGGAGGTTAGACGAGCAGTACTTC. The chain links TRBV7-9 to TRBJ2-7; 7 positions match TRBD2. J lost 5 bases, V lost 7 bases, and 14 bases had no gene match. Germline V gene lookup returns CDR1 SEHNR and CDR2 FQNEAQ (reference sequence). This CDR3 comprises 15 residues. The variable domain in full, completed from reference TRBV7-9 and TRBJ2-7, reads DTGVSQNPRHKITKRGQNVTFRCDPISEHNRLYWYRQTLGQGPEFLTYFQNEAQLEKSRLLSDRFSAERPKGSFSTLEIQRTEQGDSAMYLCASTLTGGRLDEQYFGPGTRLTVT.

This clonotype was counted ten times or more. The chain carries TRBV11-2 and TRBJ2-5; 8 bases line up with TRBD2. The CDR3 is 14 residues long. The germline V gene has CDR1 SGHAT and CDR2 FQNNGV. Unmatched junction bases numbered 2, after V lost 3 bases and J lost 2 bases. CDR3 DNA: TGTGCCAGCAGCTTCGGCGGGGGGCAAGAGACCCAGTACTTC. It encodes CASSFGGGQETQYF.

This clonotype has a count of ten or more. This chain joins TRBV6-2 or TRBV6-3 and TRBJ2-7; tentative D call: TRBD2 (6 bases). Trimming pared 6 bases from V and 4 bases from J, leaving 19 bases between. CDR1 is MNHEY and CDR2 is SVGEGT in the germline V gene. This CDR3 is built from 15 residues. This chain's CDR3 is CASSRTTSAGYEQYF. The CDR3 DNA reads TGTGCCAGCAGCAGAACGACCAGCGCGGGATACGAGCAGTACTTC.

This clonotype appeared a few times. The chain couples TRBV30 to TRBJ1-6, with a possible D match to TRBD1 (5 bases). This CDR3 has 13 amino acids. CDR1 and CDR2 (germline): GTSNPN, SVGIG (reference sequence). Trimming stripped 4 bases from V and 11 bases from J, with 15 bases between. CDR3 in DNA: TGTGCCTGGACCCCGGGGACCACAGCACCCCTCCACTTT. It specifies CAWTPGTTAPLHF.

The chain recombines TRBV7-8 with TRBJ2-2; TRBD1 is a possible D gene (6 bases). This CDR3 is built from 15 residues. Germline V gene lookup returns CDR1 SGHVS and CDR2 FQNEAQ. V lost 3 bases and J lost 3, with 11 bases in between. This CDR3 reads CASSFLQGHTGELFF. CDR3 nucleotides: TGTGCCAGCAGCTTCCTACAGGGACACACCGGGGAGCTGTTTTTT.

This clonotype was counted between two and nine times. The rearrangement links TRBV20-1 to TRBJ1-1, with D unclear. Trimming took 3 bases from V and 6 from J, leaving 2 bases between them. The V gene's germline CDR1 is DFQATT and CDR2 SNEGSKA (reference sequence). The CDR3 is 9 amino acids. CDR3 coding DNA: TGCAGTGCTAGGGCTGAAGCTTTCTTT. It specifies CSARAEAFF.